This T cell receptor (beta chain) was identified during a study of T-cell memory formation after mild COVID-19. As concerns this clonotype: Its antigen is unknown.

Trimming took off 5 bases at V and 5 bases at J, with 8 bases between the two ends. This CDR3 contains 12 residues. The germline V gene has CDR1 MNHEY and CDR2 SVGAGI. General study points: CM and EM subsets held most contracting CD4+ clones; EMRA held CD8+ ones.

TCRdb reanalysed the 5' RACE reads using MiXCR and keeps one entry per CDR3 protein. Of some 190,000 distinct CDR3 sequences detected, approximately 20% appear once; the ten largest clones hold 2% to 3%. The genes are TRBV6-5 and TRBJ2-3; D is unclear. The clonotype comes from an adult woman who had mild COVID-19 (a few samples of this study predate the infection). Cell type and time point are not known. The sample comprised PBMCs or a T cell subset sorted from them (not recorded which). The CDR3, as DNA: TGTGCCAGCAGTCATTCGATAGATACGCAGTATTTT. This gives the protein CASSHSIDTQYF.